The clone carrying this TCR beta chain was seen just once. This entry comes from a study of OX40 agonist ivuxolimab in advanced cancers. Some clones are missing from TCRdb's copy, which holds only in-frame ones; the method was immunoSEQ multiplex PCR. The table records under 75,000 clones, roughly 84% of them present only once. Sequencing used CD4+ or CD8+ T cells sorted from blood, obtained in a trial of the OX40 agonist ivuxolimab. This TCR was sampled from an adult with an advanced solid tumor such as melanoma, head and neck, liver or kidney cancer.

The CDR3 nucleotides are TGTGCCTGGGCCCGGGGGCACAATGAGCAGTTCTTC. This encodes CAWARGHNEQFF. This chain connects TRBV30 to TRBJ2-1; D is tentatively TRBD1 or TRBD2 (6 bases each). The V gene's germline CDR1 is GTSNPN and CDR2 SVGIG (reference sequence). The CDR3 extends over 12 amino acids. V was cut by 5 bases and J by 5 bases, with 10 bases left in between.